These 17 T cell receptor beta chains share one sample of origin, sequenced in a study of a mutant IDH1 vaccine in newly diagnosed glioma. Time point described: week 11, during vaccination. The study gave 300 ug of mutant IDH1 20-mer peptide per vaccine dose, with topical imiquimod. Which antigens these TCRs recognize remains unknown. Profiling relied on immunoSEQ multiplex PCR, and the TCRdb table lists in-frame clones only, not all of them. The sample carries tens of thousands of clones, 75% to 85% recorded once. Sequenced here: PBMCs, sampled from a glioma patient whose treatment included an IDH1 peptide vaccine. These receptors originate from a man aged 45 to 65 with glioma.

The chain recombines TRBV15 with TRBJ2-1; 7 bases are a match to TRBD1. The CDR3 covers 14 residues. Trimming at V came to 9 bases and at J to 2 bases, leaving 7 bases not matched to a gene. Germline assignment: CDR1 LNHNV and CDR2 YYDKDF (reference sequence). CDR3 sequence (DNA): TGTGCCACGGACCGGGACAGAGCCTACAATGAGCAGTTCTTC. This translates into CATDRDRAYNEQFF.

Notes on this clone: Other DNA sequences within the sample encode an identical CDR3. This rearrangement joins TRBV5-1 to TRBJ2-7; D possibly corresponds to TRBD1 (6 bases). The germline CDR1 and CDR2 sequences are SGHRS and YFSETQ. This CDR3 comprises 12 residues. V lost 5 bases and J 3 bases, leaving 9 bases between the germline ends. The CDR3 nucleotides read TGCGCCAGCAGTTTACAGGGCTACGAGCAGTACTTC. This translates into CASSLQGYEQYF.

This chain links TRBV5-5 with TRBJ1-2; D not certain. The germline V gene encodes CDR1 SGHKS and CDR2 YYEKEE (reference sequence). Trimming removed 4 bases at V and 2 bases at J, with 12 bases between. This CDR3 has 14 residues. The CDR3, as DNA: TGTGCCAGCAGCCGCAGTGGAGAGAACTATGGCTACACCTTC. The encoded protein is CASSRSGENYGYTF.

The chain links TRBV30 to TRBJ2-7, with 9 bases aligning to TRBD1. J gave up 0 bases and V 1 base, and 4 bases lay outside the gene matches. Germline CDR1 reads GTSNPN; CDR2 reads SVGIG (reference sequence). The CDR3 is 15 residues long. The CDR3 loop is CAWSGGTGSSYEQYF. In DNA form, the CDR3 reads TGTGCCTGGAGTGGTGGGACAGGGAGCTCCTACGAGCAGTACTTC.

CDR3 sequence (DNA): TGTGCCAGTCGGGGGACGGATAACACTGAAGCTTTCTTT. Amino acids: CASRGTDNTEAFF. This rearrangement joins TRBV19 to TRBJ1-1; a possible D gene is TRBD1 (5 bases). The V gene lost 8 bases and the J gene lost 2 bases, with 12 bases spanning the gap. The CDR3 is made up of 13 amino acids. Germline loops: CDR1 LNHDA, CDR2 SQIVND (reference sequence).

The genes are TRBV6-6 and TRBJ1-5; 8 bases fit TRBD1. Germline assignment: CDR1 MNHNY and CDR2 SVGAGI (reference sequence). This CDR3 spans 14 amino acids. With 7 bases clipped from V and 2 bases from J, the junction kept 4 bases outside the gene matches. CDR3 region: CASTLQGGNQPQHF. CDR3 DNA: TGTGCCAGCACCCTACAGGGGGGCAATCAGCCCCAGCATTTT.

The rearrangement joins TRBV30 to TRBJ2-2, with 7 bases fitting TRBD1. Per germline, CDR1 GTSNPN and CDR2 SVGIG (reference sequence). CDR3 length: 13 amino acids. V was clipped by 5 bases and J by 6 bases; unmatched bases: 6. The CDR3 DNA is TGTGCCTGGGACAGGGTGACGCCCGGGGAGCTGTTTTTT. It yields the protein CAWDRVTPGELFF.

This clone was counted only a few times. The chain carries TRBV10-3 and TRBJ2-3; 10 bases line up with TRBD2. The germline gives CDR1 ENHRY, CDR2 SYGVKD. The ends lost 3 bases at V and 4 bases at J; junction bases unmatched: 4. The CDR3 is made up of 15 amino acids. The CDR3 loop is CAISEIAGGPDTQYF. CDR3 coding DNA: TGTGCCATCAGTGAAATAGCGGGGGGTCCAGATACGCAGTATTTT.

The rearrangement joins TRBV7-2 to TRBJ1-4, with D unclear. CDR3 length equals 14 residues. The V gene lost 4 bases and the J gene lost 7 bases, with 13 bases spanning the gap. CDR1 is SGHTA, CDR2 FQGNSA, per germline. The CDR3 sequence: CASSSSWASEKLFF. The CDR3 DNA sequence: TGTGCCAGCAGCTCGTCTTGGGCAAGTGAAAAACTGTTTTTT.

CDR3 bases: TGTGCCAGCAGTCGGGACAGGGGTTTTTCGAAACTGTTTTTT. It encodes CASSRDRGFSKLFF. The gene calls are TRBV6-6 and TRBJ1-4, with TRBD1 matching over 10 bases. CDR1 is MNHNY and CDR2 is SVGAGI in the germline V gene (reference sequence). V shed 5 bases, J shed 11 bases, and the junction held 8 bases outside the gene matches. The CDR3 covers 14 residues.

This chain joins TRBV10-3 and TRBJ1-1; D is unclear. Trimming removed 6 bases at V and 6 bases at J, with 14 bases between. CDR3 length: 13 residues. CDR1 and CDR2 from the germline V gene are ENHRY and SYGVKD. In DNA, the CDR3 is TGTGCCATCAGGGGAGAGGGTGGAGCTGAAGCTTTCTTT. It codes for CAIRGEGGAEAFF.

V and J are TRBV2 and TRBJ2-5, with TRBD2 as a possible D gene (5 bases). The CDR3 has 12 amino acids. From germline, CDR1 is SNHLY and CDR2 FYNNEI. V was pared by 9 bases and J by 2 bases, with 10 bases between. In DNA form, the CDR3 reads TGTGCCAGTTCCAGCGGACAAGAGACCCAGTACTTC. The encoded protein is CASSSGQETQYF.

J is TRBJ2-6 and V is TRBV19; D remains ambiguous. Trimming stripped 0 bases from V and 2 bases from J, with 5 bases between. The germline gives CDR1 LNHDA, CDR2 SQIVND (reference sequence). CDR3 length equals 15 residues. CDR3 amino acids: CASSIEVAGANVLTF. CDR3 nucleotide sequence: TGTGCCAGTAGTATAGAAGTAGCTGGGGCCAACGTCCTGACTTTC.

This chain joins TRBV5-1 and TRBJ2-5; D is undetermined. Germline-derived CDR1 and CDR2 are SGHRS and YFSETQ. Trimming took 2 bases from V and 0 from J, leaving 5 bases between them. The CDR3 has 13 amino acids. CDR3 bases: TGCGCCAGCAGCTTAAGCGACCAAGAGACCCAGTACTTC. Translation gives CASSLSDQETQYF.

V is TRBV29-1 and J is TRBJ2-7; no reliable D call. V was trimmed by 4 bases and J by 3 bases, leaving 10 bases between them. This CDR3 contains 12 residues. Per the germline V gene, CDR1 is SQVTM and CDR2 is ANQGSEA. The DNA for the CDR3 is TGCAGCGTTGGTGACGGATACTACGAGCAGTACTTC. Residues: CSVGDGYYEQYF.

This chain uses TRBV7-3 with TRBJ2-5; the match to TRBD2 covers 10 bases. Germline V lookup: CDR1 SGHTA, CDR2 FQGTGA. The junction had 11 bases not matched to a gene; V was cut back by 1 base and J by 3 bases. CDR3 length: 18 residues. CDR3 coding DNA: TGTGCCAGCAGCTTAAGGTCCCGGGGGCTAGCGGGAGAAGAGACCCAGTACTTC. As protein: CASSLRSRGLAGEETQYF.

This chain joins TRBV19 and TRBJ2-1; D gene uncertain. V lost 3 bases and J lost 7, with 10 bases in between. The CDR3 consists of 13 residues. Germline CDR1 reads LNHDA; CDR2 reads SQIVND (reference sequence). CDR3 DNA sequence: TGTGCCAGTAGTATTAACTCCGGGAATGAGCAGTTCTTC. Its protein product is CASSINSGNEQFF.